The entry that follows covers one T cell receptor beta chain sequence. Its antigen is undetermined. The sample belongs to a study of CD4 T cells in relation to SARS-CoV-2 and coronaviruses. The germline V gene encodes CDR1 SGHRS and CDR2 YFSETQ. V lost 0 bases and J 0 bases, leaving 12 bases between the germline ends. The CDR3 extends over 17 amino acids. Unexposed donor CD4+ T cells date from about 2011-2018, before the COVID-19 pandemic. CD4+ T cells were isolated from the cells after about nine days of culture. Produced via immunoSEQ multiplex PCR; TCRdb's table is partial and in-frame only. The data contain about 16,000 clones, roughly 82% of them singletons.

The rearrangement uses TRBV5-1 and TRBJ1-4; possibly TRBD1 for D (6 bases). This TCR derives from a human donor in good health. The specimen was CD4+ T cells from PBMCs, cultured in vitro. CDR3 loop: CASSLERTAATNEKLFF. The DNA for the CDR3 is TGCGCCAGCAGCTTGGAGCGGACAGCCGCAACTAATGAAAAACTGTTTTTT.